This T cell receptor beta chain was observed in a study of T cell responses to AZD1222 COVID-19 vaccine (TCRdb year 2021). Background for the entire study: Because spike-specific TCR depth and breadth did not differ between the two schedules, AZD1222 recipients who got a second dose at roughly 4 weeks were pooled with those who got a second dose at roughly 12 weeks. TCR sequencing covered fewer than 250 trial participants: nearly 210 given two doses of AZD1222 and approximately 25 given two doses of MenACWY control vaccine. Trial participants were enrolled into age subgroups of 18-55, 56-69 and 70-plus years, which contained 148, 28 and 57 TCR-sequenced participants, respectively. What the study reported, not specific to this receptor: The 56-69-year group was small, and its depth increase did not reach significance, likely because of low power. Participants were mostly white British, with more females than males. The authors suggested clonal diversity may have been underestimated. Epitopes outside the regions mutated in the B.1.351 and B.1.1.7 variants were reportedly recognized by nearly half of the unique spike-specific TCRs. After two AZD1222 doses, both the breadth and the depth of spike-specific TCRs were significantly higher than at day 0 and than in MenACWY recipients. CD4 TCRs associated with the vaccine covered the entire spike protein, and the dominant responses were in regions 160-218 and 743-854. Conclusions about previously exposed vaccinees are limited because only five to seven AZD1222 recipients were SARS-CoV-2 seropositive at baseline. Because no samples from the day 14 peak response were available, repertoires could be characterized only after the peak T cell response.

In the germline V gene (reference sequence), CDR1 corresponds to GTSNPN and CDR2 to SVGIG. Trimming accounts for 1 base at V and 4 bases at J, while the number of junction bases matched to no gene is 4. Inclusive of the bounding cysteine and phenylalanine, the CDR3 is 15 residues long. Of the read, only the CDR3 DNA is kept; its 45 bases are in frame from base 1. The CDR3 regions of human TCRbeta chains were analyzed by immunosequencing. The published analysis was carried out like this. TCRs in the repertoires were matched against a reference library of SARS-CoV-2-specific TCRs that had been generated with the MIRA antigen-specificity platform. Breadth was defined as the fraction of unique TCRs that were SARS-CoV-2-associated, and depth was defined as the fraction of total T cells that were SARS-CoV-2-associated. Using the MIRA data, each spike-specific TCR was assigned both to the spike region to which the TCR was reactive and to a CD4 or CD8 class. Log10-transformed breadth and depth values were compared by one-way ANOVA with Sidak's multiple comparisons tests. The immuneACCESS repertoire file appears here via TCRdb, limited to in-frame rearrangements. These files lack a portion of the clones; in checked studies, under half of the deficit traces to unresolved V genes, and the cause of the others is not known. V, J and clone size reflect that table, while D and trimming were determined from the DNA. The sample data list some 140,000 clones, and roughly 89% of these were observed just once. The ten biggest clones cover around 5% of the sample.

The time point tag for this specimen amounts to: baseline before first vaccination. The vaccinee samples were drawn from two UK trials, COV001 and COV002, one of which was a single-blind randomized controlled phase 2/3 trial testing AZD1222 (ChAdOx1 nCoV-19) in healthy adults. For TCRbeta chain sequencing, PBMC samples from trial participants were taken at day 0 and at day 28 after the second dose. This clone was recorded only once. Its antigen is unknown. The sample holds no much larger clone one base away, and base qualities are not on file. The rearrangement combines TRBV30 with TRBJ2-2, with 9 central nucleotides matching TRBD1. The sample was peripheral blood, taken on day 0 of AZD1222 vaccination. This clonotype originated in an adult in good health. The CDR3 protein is CAWSANRGPTGELFF. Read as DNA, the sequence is TGTGCCTGGAGTGCGAACAGGGGGCCCACCGGGGAGCTGTTTTTT.